Shown below are 28 T cell receptor beta chains from a single sample sequenced in a study of cytomegalovirus exposure and HLA in healthy donors (TCRdb year 2017). The library was prepared using the immunoSEQ multiplex PCR assay. A mixture of 60 forward primers for TCR Vbeta segments and 13 reverse primers for TCR Jbeta segments was used in the multiplex PCR. Not all clones reach the TCRdb copy of this immuneACCESS table, which keeps in-frame sequences only. Checked studies attribute under half of the gap to unresolved V genes and leave the rest unexplained. The sample profile shows about 110,000 clones; approximately 70% of them were found once. The ten largest make up approximately 5.5% of the sample. Input material: PBMCs. The receptors shown here come from a woman aged 70-85 years in good health and CMV-seropositive.

The table lists this clone with a count of one. The V gene is TRBV25-1, the J gene TRBJ1-1, with no clear D. The CDR3 length is 13 residues. The V and J ends lost 5 bases and 3 bases respectively, with 10 bases between them. The germline gives CDR1 MGHDK, CDR2 SYGVNS. The CDR3 region is CASSSPGDTEAFF. In DNA, the CDR3 is TGTGCCAGCAGTTCGCCCGGAGACACTGAAGCTTTCTTT.

The chain uses TRBV5-1 and TRBJ1-6, with D tentatively TRBD1 (6 bases). Germline-derived CDR1 and CDR2 are SGHRS and YFSETQ. The CDR3 is made up of 14 amino acids. The V and J ends lost 4 bases and 7 bases respectively, with 12 bases between them. The CDR3 nucleotides read TGCGCCAGCAGCCCCGGACAGCTCAATTCACCCCTCCACTTT. It encodes CASSPGQLNSPLHF.

This chain links TRBV4-2 with TRBJ2-1; 10 nucleotides agree with TRBD2. The CDR3 length is 16 residues. V lost 2 bases to trimming and J lost 10 bases; unmatched junction nucleotides: 11. Germline V lookup: CDR1 LGHNA, CDR2 YNFKEQ. CDR3 sequence (DNA): TGTGCCAGCAGCCAAAGGGAAAGCGGGGGGGCCCGGGAGCAGTTCTTC. It yields the protein CASSQRESGGAREQFF.

The chain is built from TRBV30 and TRBJ1-5, with 7 bases fitting TRBD1. Trimming at V came to 3 bases and at J to 7 bases, leaving 9 bases not matched to a gene. The CDR3 has 14 residues. CDR1 is GTSNPN, CDR2 SVGIG, per germline (reference sequence). The CDR3 DNA is TGTGCCTGGAGACAGACAGGGTTTGGACAGCCCCAGCATTTT. This encodes CAWRQTGFGQPQHF.

The chain has TRBV7-8 and TRBJ1-4, with D possibly TRBD1 on 5 matching bases. V shed 1 base and J shed 3 bases, with 12 bases lying between them. The CDR3 extends over 16 amino acids. Germline CDR1 and CDR2: SGHVS and FQNEAQ. The DNA of the CDR3 is TGTGCCAGCAGCTTAGGCAGGGTCTCGGCTAATGAAAAACTGTTTTTT. This codes for CASSLGRVSANEKLFF.

This clone has just a few counts. The V call is TRBV6-1, the J call TRBJ2-3; 13 nucleotides align to TRBD2. From germline, CDR1 is MNHNS and CDR2 SASEGT. V dropped 4 bases and J dropped 1; count of bases not matched to a gene: 2. This CDR3 has 16 amino acids. The CDR3 sequence: CASSVTSGGRTDTQYF. CDR3 bases: TGTGCCAGCAGTGTGACTAGCGGGGGGCGCACAGATACGCAGTATTTT.

V is TRBV10-1 and J is TRBJ2-5, with 7 nucleotides matching TRBD1. Germline CDR1 is WNHNN and CDR2 is SYGVQD (reference sequence). After removal of 5 bases from V and 2 bases from J, the junction contained 8 bases not matched to a gene. The CDR3 length is 15 residues. The chain's CDR3 is CASSSTGVAQETQYF. CDR3 nucleotide sequence: TGCGCCAGCAGTTCTACAGGGGTGGCGCAAGAGACCCAGTACTTC.

The chain combines TRBV28 with TRBJ1-1, with 8 nucleotides matching TRBD1. The length of the CDR3 is 14 residues. CDR1 MDHEN and CDR2 SYDVKM come from the germline V gene. V dropped 6 bases and J dropped 4; count of bases not matched to a gene: 7. The chain's CDR3 is CASRLGQGGTEAFF. As DNA, the CDR3 is TGTGCCAGCAGGTTAGGACAGGGAGGCACTGAAGCTTTCTTT.

Concerning this clone: An end of the junction does not agree with germline; a read error may underlie this. The chain has TRBV7-7 and TRBJ1-3; 7 bases align to TRBD1. Germline CDR1 reads SSHAT; CDR2 reads FNYEAQ (reference sequence). The CDR3 spans 15 residues. In DNA form, the CDR3 reads TGTGCTAGCAGCTTAGGGGGCAGCTCTGGAAACACCATATATTTT. Its protein product is CASSLGGSSGNTIYF.

The V call is TRBV6-1, the J call TRBJ1-3; D ambiguous. V lost 6 bases to trimming and J lost 1 base, with 10 bases between them. The CDR3 is 14 residues long. Germline V CDR1 and CDR2: MNHNS, SASEGT. The chain's CDR3 is CASSPYDSGNTIYF. CDR3 DNA: TGTGCCAGCAGCCCCTATGATTCTGGAAACACCATATATTTT.

The gene calls are TRBV4-1 and TRBJ1-1; D uncertain. The CDR3 loop spans 13 amino acids. Between the trimmed V and J ends, which lost 0 bases and 4 bases, there was a span of 6 bases. The V gene's germline CDR1 is MGHRA and CDR2 YSYEKL. The CDR3 region is CASSQDRGTEAFF. In DNA, the CDR3 is TGCGCCAGCAGCCAAGATCGGGGCACTGAAGCTTTCTTT.

This clone occurred a few times. The chain recombines TRBV6-1 with TRBJ1-6, with 11 bases aligning to TRBD1. Germline lookup yields CDR1 MNHNS and CDR2 SASEGT. Germline trimming cut 3 bases from V and 9 bases from J; bases unmatched to any gene: 4. The CDR3 has 15 residues. Here the CDR3 reads CASSDRTGGISPLHF. CDR3 nucleotide sequence: TGTGCCAGCAGTGACCGGACAGGGGGCATTTCACCCCTCCACTTT.

This chain joins TRBV4-1 and TRBJ2-1; 12 positions agree with TRBD2. The CDR3 runs 17 residues. V shed 4 bases, J shed 3 bases, and the junction held 7 bases outside the gene matches. Germline CDR1 reads MGHRA; CDR2 reads YSYEKL. Here the CDR3 DNA reads TGCGCCAGCAGCCCGGCCCGGACTAGCGGGGTCTACAATGAGCAGTTCTTC. It codes for CASSPARTSGVYNEQFF.

This clone was found a few times. V and J are TRBV6-6 and TRBJ2-5, with TRBD1 as a possible D gene (6 bases). The CDR3 is made up of 15 amino acids. Germline V CDR1 and CDR2: MNHNY, SVGAGI (reference sequence). V lost 6 bases to trimming and J lost 4 bases, with 18 bases between them. The CDR3 here is CASSPRDKGSETQYF. DNA for the CDR3: TGTGCCAGCAGCCCCCGGGACAAGGGATCAGAGACCCAGTACTTC.

The genes are TRBV10-3 and TRBJ2-3; tentative D call: TRBD1 (5 bases). The CDR3 has 12 residues. V lost 11 bases and J lost 6, with 15 bases in between. Germline values: CDR1 ENHRY, CDR2 SYGVKD. CDR3: CAARQGADTQYF. CDR3 nucleotide sequence: TGTGCCGCCCGGCAGGGTGCGGATACGCAGTATTTT.

The V and J genes are TRBV19 and TRBJ1-6; 7 positions agree with TRBD1. After removal of 4 bases from V and 5 bases from J, the junction contained 2 bases not matched to a gene. From germline, CDR1 is LNHDA and CDR2 SQIVND (reference sequence). The CDR3 spans 14 residues. The CDR3 coding sequence is TGTGCCAGTAGTAGGGGGACAGATAATTCACCCCTCCACTTT. Residues: CASSRGTDNSPLHF.

This clone was seen a few times. The CDR3 DNA reads as TGTGCCAGCAGCCCTCAGGGGGCTGGAAACACCATATATTTT. This translates into CASSPQGAGNTIYF. The chain couples TRBV9 to TRBJ1-3; TRBD1 matches 7 bases. This CDR3 comprises 14 residues. Germline lookup yields CDR1 SGDLS and CDR2 YYNGEE. Trimming removed 4 bases from V and 2 bases from J; junction bases left unmatched: 3.

This clone was detected a few times. V gene TRBV10-3 combines with J gene TRBJ1-1; TRBD1 matches at 8 bases. The CDR3 loop spans 14 amino acids. Germline trimming cut 6 bases from V and 4 bases from J; bases unmatched to any gene: 7. Germline lookup yields CDR1 ENHRY and CDR2 SYGVKD. The CDR3 protein is CAISVRQGSTEAFF. CDR3 nucleotides: TGTGCCATCAGCGTCAGACAGGGGAGCACTGAAGCTTTCTTT.

In its sample, this clone was seen once. The chain combines TRBV11-2 with TRBJ2-1, with 9 bases lining up with TRBD1. Germline trimming cut 5 bases from V and 3 bases from J; bases unmatched to any gene: 5. Germline V gene sequence: CDR1 SGHAT, CDR2 FQNNGV. This CDR3 is 15 amino acids long. In nucleotides, the CDR3 is TGTGCCAGCAGCGCAGGGACAGGGCTCTACAATGAGCAGTTCTTC. Its translation: CASSAGTGLYNEQFF.

The gene calls are TRBV7-2 and TRBJ1-3; no firm D call. Trimming removed 2 bases at V and 1 base at J, with 9 bases between. Germline V gives CDR1 SGHTA, CDR2 FQGNSA. This CDR3 region has 15 residues. The CDR3 is CASSLYGGSGNTIYF. CDR3 coding DNA: TGTGCCAGCAGCTTATATGGCGGATCTGGAAACACCATATATTTT.

The sample holds one count of this clone. This chain joins TRBV15 and TRBJ1-4; unclear D gene. The V gene lost 3 bases and the J gene lost 3 bases, with 14 bases spanning the gap. Germline V gene sequence: CDR1 LNHNV, CDR2 YYDKDF (reference sequence). The CDR3 consists of 16 residues. This CDR3 is CATSSGTVSANEKLFF. The DNA of the CDR3 is TGTGCCACCAGCAGCGGAACAGTTTCCGCTAATGAAAAACTGTTTTTT.

This clone was observed a single time. This specimen includes other DNA sequences encoding the same CDR3. CDR3: CASSYGQGGNTIYF. The CDR3 DNA sequence: TGTGCCAGCAGTTACGGGCAGGGTGGAAACACCATATATTTT. The genes are TRBV6-6 and TRBJ1-3; a possible D gene is TRBD1 (5 bases). V was clipped by 2 bases and J by 3 bases, with 8 bases between them. In germline, CDR1 is MNHNY, CDR2 SVGAGI (reference sequence). CDR3 length: 14 amino acids.

V gene TRBV7-7 combines with J gene TRBJ2-2, with a weak D call TRBD2 (5 bases). In germline, CDR1 is SSHAT, CDR2 FNYEAQ (reference sequence). This CDR3 is 15 amino acids long. CDR3 region: CASQLSGFDTGELFF. The CDR3 nucleotides are TGTGCTAGCCAGCTCTCGGGGTTCGACACCGGGGAGCTGTTTTTT.

This clone was recorded a few times. V and J are TRBV19 and TRBJ1-5, with 8 nucleotides matching TRBD1. The CDR3 sequence is 15 residues long. Trimming at V came to 3 bases and at J to 6 bases, leaving 7 bases not matched to a gene. The germline CDR1 and CDR2 sequences are LNHDA and SQIVND (reference sequence). DNA of the CDR3: TGTGCCAGTAGTATTCTACAGGGGGGTGGTCAGCCCCAGCATTTT. Its translation is CASSILQGGGQPQHF. Together with reference TRBV19 and TRBJ1-5, the CDR3 gives the full variable domain: DGGITQSPKYLFRKEGQNVTLSCEQNLNHDAMYWYRQDPGQGLRLIYYSQIVNDFQKGDIAEGYSVSREKKESFPLTVTSAQKNPTAFYLCASSILQGGGQPQHFGDGTRLSIL.

As DNA, the CDR3 is TGTGCCAGCAGTGAAGCGCCCAAGGGGTTATCATTTGCAACTAATGAAAAACTGTTTTTT. Translating it yields CASSEAPKGLSFATNEKLFF. The chain employs TRBV6-1 and TRBJ1-4, with D possibly matching TRBD1 (5 bases). Per the germline V gene, CDR1 is MNHNS and CDR2 is SASEGT. The CDR3 contains 20 residues. Deletions cut 0 bases from V and 0 bases from J, with 20 bases between.

The J gene is TRBJ2-4, the V gene TRBV9; TRBD1 aligns across 8 bases. Per the germline V gene, CDR1 is SGDLS and CDR2 is YYNGEE. The J segment lost 0 bases and the V segment lost 6 bases, leaving 5 bases of the junction unmatched. The CDR3 is made up of 15 amino acids. In DNA form, the CDR3 reads TGTGCCAGCACCGGACAGGGATTAGCCAAAAACATTCAGTACTTC. This codes for CASTGQGLAKNIQYF.

This sequence joins TRBV7-3 and TRBJ2-1, with 10 bases aligning to TRBD2. This CDR3 spans 14 amino acids. V trimming: 2 bases; J trimming: 8 bases; junction bases outside the gene matches: 3. Germline-derived CDR1 and CDR2 are SGHTA and FQGTGA. The CDR3 DNA reads TGTGCCAGCAGCTTAGGACTAGCGGCTTATGAGCAGTTCTTC. Protein sequence: CASSLGLAAYEQFF.

This clone was picked up one time. The CDR3: CASSDGGEQFF. DNA of the CDR3: TGTGCCAGCAGCGATGGCGGTGAGCAGTTCTTC. This sequence joins TRBV9 and TRBJ2-1; D ambiguous. This CDR3 is 11 amino acids long. V lost 3 bases, J lost 9 bases, and 7 bases lay in between. The germline V gene encodes CDR1 SGDLS and CDR2 YYNGEE. The full variable domain, its missing parts supplied by reference TRBV9 and TRBJ2-1, is DSGVTQTPKHLITATGQRVTLRCSPRSGDLSVYWYQQSLDQGLQFLIQYYNGEERAKGNILERFSAQQFPDLHSELNLSSLELGDSALYFCASSDGGEQFFGPGTRLTVL.